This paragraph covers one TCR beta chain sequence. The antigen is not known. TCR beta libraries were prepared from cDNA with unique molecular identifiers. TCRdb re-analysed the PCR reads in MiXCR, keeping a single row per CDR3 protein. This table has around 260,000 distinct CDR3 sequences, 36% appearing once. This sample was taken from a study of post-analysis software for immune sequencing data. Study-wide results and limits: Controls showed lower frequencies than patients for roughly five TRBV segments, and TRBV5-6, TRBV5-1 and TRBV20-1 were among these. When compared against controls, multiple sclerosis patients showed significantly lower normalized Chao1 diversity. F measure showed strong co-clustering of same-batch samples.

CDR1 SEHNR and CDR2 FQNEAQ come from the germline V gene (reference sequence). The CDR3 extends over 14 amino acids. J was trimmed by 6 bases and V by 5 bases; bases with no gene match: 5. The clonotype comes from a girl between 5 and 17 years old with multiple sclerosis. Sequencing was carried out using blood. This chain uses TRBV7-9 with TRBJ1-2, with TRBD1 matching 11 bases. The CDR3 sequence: CASSPSDRGHGYTF. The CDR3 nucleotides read TGTGCCAGCAGCCCCTCGGACAGGGGGCATGGCTACACCTTC.